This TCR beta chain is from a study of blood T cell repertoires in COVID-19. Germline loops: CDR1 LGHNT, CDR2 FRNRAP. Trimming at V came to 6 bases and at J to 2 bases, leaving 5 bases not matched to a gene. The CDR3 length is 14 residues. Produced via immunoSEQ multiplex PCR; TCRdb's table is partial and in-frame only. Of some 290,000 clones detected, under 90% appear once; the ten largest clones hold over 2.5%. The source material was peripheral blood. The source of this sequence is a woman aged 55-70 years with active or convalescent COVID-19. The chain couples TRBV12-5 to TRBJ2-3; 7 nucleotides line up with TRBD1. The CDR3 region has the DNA TGTGCTAGTGGAGGGACAGCATCCACAGATACGCAGTATTTT. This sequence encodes CASGGTASTDTQYF.